This T cell receptor (beta chain) was captured by sequencing in a study of blood T cell repertoires in COVID-19. Overall study context: Sites in the United States, Italy and Spain provided acute and convalescent COVID-19 samples. Sources were T cells, B-cell-depleted T cells, or PBMCs; the material itself was cDNA or gDNA.

In the original workflow: Reference gene primer amplification gave nucleated cell count estimates. TCRdb keeps only in-frame clones here, not all; method: immunoSEQ multiplex PCR. D and trimming were read from the DNA, whereas the V and J calls and clone size are those reported in that table. Of roughly 290,000 clones detected, roughly 84% appear once; the ten largest clones hold around a sixth. This clone appeared a single time. Seattle researchers signed up patients amid active infection and tracked them longitudinally. The sample comprised peripheral blood. The receptor was derived from a person aged 65 to 85 with COVID-19, enrolled during active disease.

As DNA, the CDR3 is TGTGCCACCAGTGATTCTTTGAGCGGGAGGGCCTCCGGTGGGCAGTTCTTC. Protein sequence: CATSDSLSGRASGGQFF. The genes are TRBV24-1 and TRBJ2-1; 10 bases map to TRBD2. The CDR3 is 17 residues long. CDR1 KGHDR and CDR2 SFDVKD come from the germline V gene. V lost 2 bases, J lost 12 bases, and 15 bases stayed unmatched.